This is a list of T cell receptor beta chains from one sample in a study of T cell repertoires in cytomegalovirus infection. TCRdb analysed the reads with MiXCR anew, one entry per CDR3 protein. There are hundreds of thousands of distinct CDR3 sequences in the sample; roughly 29% occur only once, and roughly 20% lies in the top ten. Their antigens remain unidentified. The input for sequencing was cultured PBMCs, taken from culture after CMV antigen stimulation. Source of these receptors: a human donor in good health (CMV status not recorded). Some clones in this sample may be carry-over from other donors' samples. Each CDR3 is given without its conserved first and last residue. The D gene is left open where the match is weak.

d_call,j_call,v_call,cdr3_aa
TRBD1,TRBJ2-1,TRBV12-3/TRBV12-4,ASSQSGTGRLDEQF
NA,TRBJ1-2,TRBV2,ASSVQYGYT
NA,TRBJ2-3,TRBV11-2,ASSPKELRRISDTQY
NA,TRBJ2-5,TRBV7-6,ASSLLTYPRETQY
TRBD1,TRBJ1-1,TRBV12-3/TRBV12-4,ASSLEDRGTNTEAF
NA,TRBJ2-7,TRBV11-2,ASSLAAGSSYEQY
TRBD1,TRBJ2-3,TRBV5-6,ASSLGDRDGDTQY
NA,TRBJ2-7,TRBV5-1,ASSLAFGGSYEQY
NA,TRBJ1-2,TRBV12-3/TRBV12-4,ASSLRGGYGYT
NA,TRBJ2-7,TRBV5-3,ASSLASPPYEQY
NA,TRBJ1-1,TRBV7-8,ASSLLGRGVTEAF
NA,TRBJ1-2,TRBV5-1,ASSLAGDDGYT
NA,TRBJ1-4,TRBV15,ATSVYWQGPEKLF
NA,TRBJ2-7,TRBV28,ASSEGLYEQY
TRBD1,TRBJ2-2,TRBV6-5,ASSRTGGSTGELF
TRBD1,TRBJ2-1,TRBV6-1,ASSALGQSYNEQF
NA,TRBJ1-2,TRBV7-2,ASSSRTALGYGYT